This T cell receptor (beta chain) was captured in a study of Tregs in tolerant kidney transplant recipients. Study-wide background: Mixed chimerism was transient after nonmyeloablative marrow transplants from related graft donors.

Study conclusions and caveats: Biological reproducibility was not directly addressed, but technical replication error appeared minimal. The small number of patients limits these findings pending further validation.

The table came from immunoSEQ multiplex PCR; TCRdb's copy has only in-frame clones and leaves some out. The table has around 98,000 clones, 80% to 95% seen once. Unstimulated Tregs (CD4+CD25+CD127-) and CD4+CD25- non-Tregs were sorted from PBMCs. As concerns this clone: Its antigen is not known.

Sequenced here: CD4+ T cells from blood, sampled before the transplant. This sequence was found in a human donor who received a combined kidney and bone marrow transplant.

The CDR3 is CASSPGLGTDTQYF. As DNA, the CDR3 is TGTGCCAGCAGTCCGGGACTGGGCACAGATACGCAGTATTTT. The chain has TRBV27 and TRBJ2-3; weak D call: TRBD2 (6 bases). The CDR3 runs 14 residues. CDR1 and CDR2 from the germline V gene are MNHEY and SMNVEV (reference sequence). The V end was cut by 5 bases, the J end by 1 base, with 10 bases between.